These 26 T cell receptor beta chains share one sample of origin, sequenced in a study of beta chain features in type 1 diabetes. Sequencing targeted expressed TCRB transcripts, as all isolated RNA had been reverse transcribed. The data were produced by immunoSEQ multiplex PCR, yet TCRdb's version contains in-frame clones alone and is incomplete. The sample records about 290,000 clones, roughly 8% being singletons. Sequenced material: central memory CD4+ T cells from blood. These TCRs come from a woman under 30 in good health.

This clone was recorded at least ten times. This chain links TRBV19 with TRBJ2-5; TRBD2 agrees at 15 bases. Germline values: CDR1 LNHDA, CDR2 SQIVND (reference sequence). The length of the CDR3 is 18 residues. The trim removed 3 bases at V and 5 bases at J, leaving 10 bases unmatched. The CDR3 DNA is TGTGCCAGTAGTATTGGACTAGCGGGAGGGCCGAGGTCGGAGACCCAGTACTTC. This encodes CASSIGLAGGPRSETQYF.

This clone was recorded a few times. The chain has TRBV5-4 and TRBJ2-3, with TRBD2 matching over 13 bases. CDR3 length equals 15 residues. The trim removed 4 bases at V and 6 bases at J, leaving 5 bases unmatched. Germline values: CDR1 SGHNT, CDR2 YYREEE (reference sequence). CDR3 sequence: CASSPRTSGGDTQYF. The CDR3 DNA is TGTGCCAGCAGCCCACGGACTAGCGGGGGCGATACGCAGTATTTT.

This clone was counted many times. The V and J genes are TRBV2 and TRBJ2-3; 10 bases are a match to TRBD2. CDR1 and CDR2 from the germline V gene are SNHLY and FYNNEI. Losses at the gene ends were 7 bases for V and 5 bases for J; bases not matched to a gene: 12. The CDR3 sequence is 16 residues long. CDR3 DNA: TGTGCCAGCACCTCCCGGCTAGCGGGGGAACAAGATACGCAGTATTTT. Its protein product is CASTSRLAGEQDTQYF.

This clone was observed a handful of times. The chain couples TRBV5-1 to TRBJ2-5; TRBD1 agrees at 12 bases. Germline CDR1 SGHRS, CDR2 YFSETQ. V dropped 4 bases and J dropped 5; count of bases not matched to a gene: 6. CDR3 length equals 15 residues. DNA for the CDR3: TGCGCCAGCAGCCGTGGGACAGGGGGCATGGAGACCCAGTACTTC. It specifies CASSRGTGGMETQYF.

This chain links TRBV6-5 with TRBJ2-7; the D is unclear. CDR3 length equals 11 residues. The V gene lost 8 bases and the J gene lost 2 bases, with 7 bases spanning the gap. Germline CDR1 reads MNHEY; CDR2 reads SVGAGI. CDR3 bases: TGTGCCAGCGCCGATACCTACGAGCAGTACTTC. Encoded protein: CASADTYEQYF.

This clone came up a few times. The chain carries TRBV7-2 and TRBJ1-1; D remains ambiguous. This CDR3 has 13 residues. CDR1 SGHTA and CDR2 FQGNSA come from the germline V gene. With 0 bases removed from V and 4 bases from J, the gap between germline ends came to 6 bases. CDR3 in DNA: TGTGCCAGCAGCTTAGCGGTAACCACTGAAGCTTTCTTT. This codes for CASSLAVTTEAFF.

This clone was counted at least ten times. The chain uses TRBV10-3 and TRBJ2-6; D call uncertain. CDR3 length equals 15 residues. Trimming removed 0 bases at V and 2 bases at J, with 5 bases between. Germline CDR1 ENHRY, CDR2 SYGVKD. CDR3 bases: TGTGCCATCAGTGAGTCGACTCCTGGGGCCAACGTCCTGACTTTC. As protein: CAISESTPGANVLTF.

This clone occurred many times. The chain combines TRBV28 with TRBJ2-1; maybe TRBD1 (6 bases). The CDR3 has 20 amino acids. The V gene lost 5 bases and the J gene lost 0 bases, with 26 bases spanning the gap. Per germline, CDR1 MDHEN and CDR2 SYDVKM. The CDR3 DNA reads TGTGCCAGCAGTCCCCTCCAAACCAGGGGTCGGGGCAGCTCCTACAATGAGCAGTTCTTC. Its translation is CASSPLQTRGRGSSYNEQFF.

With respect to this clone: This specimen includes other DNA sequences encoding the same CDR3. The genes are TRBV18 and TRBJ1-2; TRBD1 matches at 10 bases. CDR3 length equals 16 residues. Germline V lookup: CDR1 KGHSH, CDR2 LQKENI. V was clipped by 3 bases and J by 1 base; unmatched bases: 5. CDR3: CASSPGQGSFNYGYTF. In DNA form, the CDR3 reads TGTGCCAGCTCACCGGGACAGGGGAGTTTTAACTATGGCTACACCTTC.

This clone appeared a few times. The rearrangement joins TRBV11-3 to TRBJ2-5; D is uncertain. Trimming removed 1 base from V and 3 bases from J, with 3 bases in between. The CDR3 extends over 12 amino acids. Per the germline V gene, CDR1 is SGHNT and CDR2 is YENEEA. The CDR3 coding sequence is TGTGCCAGCAGCTTAGCGGAAGAGACCCAGTACTTC. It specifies CASSLAEETQYF.

CDR3 region: CASSRVSGNTIYF. CDR3 sequence (DNA): TGTGCCAGCAGTAGGGTGTCTGGAAACACCATATATTTT. The rearrangement joins TRBV6-5 to TRBJ1-3; D gene uncertain. The germline V and J ends were trimmed by 5 bases and 1 base, with 6 bases remaining between them. The CDR3 is 13 amino acids. Germline CDR1 is MNHEY and CDR2 is SVGAGI.

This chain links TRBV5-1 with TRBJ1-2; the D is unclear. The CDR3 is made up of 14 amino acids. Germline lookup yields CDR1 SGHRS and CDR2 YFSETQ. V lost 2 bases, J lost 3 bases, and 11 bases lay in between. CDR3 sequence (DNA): TGCGCCAGCAGCTTTGTCGGAGCCGACTATGGCTACACCTTC. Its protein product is CASSFVGADYGYTF.

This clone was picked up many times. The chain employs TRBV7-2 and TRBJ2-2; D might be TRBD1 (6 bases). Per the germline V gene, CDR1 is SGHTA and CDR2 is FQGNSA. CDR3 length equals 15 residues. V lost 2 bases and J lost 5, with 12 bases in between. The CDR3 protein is CASSLYWGQTGELFF. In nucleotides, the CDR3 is TGTGCCAGCAGCTTATACTGGGGGCAGACCGGGGAGCTGTTTTTT.

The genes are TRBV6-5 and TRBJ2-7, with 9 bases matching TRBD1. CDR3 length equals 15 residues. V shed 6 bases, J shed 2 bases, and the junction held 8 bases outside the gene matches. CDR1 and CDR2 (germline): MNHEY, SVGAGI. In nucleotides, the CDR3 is TGTGCCAGCAGACCTGGGACAGGGCTTACCTACGAGCAGTACGTC. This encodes CASRPGTGLTYEQYV.

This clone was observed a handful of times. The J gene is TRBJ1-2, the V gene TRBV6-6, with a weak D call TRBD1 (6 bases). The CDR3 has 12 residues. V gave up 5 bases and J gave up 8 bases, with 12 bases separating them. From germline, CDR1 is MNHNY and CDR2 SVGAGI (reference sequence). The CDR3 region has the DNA TGTGCCAGCAGTCTCACAGGGCTCGGCTACACCTTC. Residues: CASSLTGLGYTF.

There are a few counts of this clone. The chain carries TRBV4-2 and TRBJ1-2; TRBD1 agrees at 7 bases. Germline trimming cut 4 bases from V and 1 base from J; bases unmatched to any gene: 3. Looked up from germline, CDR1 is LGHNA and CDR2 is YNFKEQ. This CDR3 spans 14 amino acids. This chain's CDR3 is CASSRGTVNYGYTF. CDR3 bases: TGTGCCAGCAGCCGAGGGACAGTTAACTATGGCTACACCTTC.

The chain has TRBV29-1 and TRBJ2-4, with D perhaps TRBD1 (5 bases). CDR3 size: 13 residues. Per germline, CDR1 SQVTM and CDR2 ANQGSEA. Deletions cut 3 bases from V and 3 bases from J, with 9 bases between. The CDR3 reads CSVEGPGKNIQYF. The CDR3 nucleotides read TGCAGCGTTGAGGGGCCAGGCAAAAACATTCAGTACTTC.

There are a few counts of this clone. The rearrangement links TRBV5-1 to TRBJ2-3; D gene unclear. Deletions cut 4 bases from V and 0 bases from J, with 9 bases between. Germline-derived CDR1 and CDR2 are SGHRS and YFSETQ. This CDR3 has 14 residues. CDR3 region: CASSLDHSTDTQYF. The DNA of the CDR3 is TGCGCCAGCAGCCTCGACCATAGCACAGATACGCAGTATTTT.

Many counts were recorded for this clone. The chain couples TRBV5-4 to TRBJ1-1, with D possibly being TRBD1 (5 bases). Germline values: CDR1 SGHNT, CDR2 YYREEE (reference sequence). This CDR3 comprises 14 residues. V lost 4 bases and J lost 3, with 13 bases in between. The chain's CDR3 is CASSHTNRYTEAFF. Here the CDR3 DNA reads TGTGCCAGCAGCCATACCAACAGGTACACTGAAGCTTTCTTT.

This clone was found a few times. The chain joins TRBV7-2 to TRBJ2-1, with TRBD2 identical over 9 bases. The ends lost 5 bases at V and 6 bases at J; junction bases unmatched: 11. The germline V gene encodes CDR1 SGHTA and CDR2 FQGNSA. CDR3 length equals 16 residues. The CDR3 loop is CASSQADAGGINEQFF. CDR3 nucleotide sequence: TGTGCCAGCAGCCAAGCGGACGCGGGGGGGATCAATGAGCAGTTCTTC.

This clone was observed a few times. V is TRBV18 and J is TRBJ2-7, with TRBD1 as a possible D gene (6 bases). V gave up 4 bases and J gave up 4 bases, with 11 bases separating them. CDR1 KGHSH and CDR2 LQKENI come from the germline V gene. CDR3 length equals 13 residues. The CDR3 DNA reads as TGTGCCAGCTCACTGGCAGGGGTATACGAGCAGTACTTC. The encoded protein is CASSLAGVYEQYF. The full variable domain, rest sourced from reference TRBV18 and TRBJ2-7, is NAGVMQNPRHLVRRRGQEARLRCSPMKGHSHVYWYRQLPEEGLKFMVYLQKENIIDESGMPKERFSAEFPKEGPSILRIQQVVRGDSAAYFCASSLAGVYEQYFGPGTRLTVT.

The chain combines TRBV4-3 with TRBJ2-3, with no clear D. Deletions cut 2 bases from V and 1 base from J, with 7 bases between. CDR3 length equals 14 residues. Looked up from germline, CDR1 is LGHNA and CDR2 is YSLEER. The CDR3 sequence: CASSQLAGTDTQYF. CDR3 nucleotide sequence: TGCGCCAGCAGCCAACTTGCCGGCACAGATACGCAGTATTTT.

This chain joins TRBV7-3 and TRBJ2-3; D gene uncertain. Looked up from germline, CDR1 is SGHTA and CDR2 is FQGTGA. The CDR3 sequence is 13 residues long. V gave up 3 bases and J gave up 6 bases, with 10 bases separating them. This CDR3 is CASSFTDGDTQYF. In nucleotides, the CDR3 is TGTGCCAGCAGCTTTACCGACGGGGATACGCAGTATTTT. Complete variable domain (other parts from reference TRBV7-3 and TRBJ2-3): GAGVSQTPSNKVTEKGKYVELRCDPISGHTALYWYRQSLGQGPEFLIYFQGTGAADDSGLPNDRFFAVRPEGSVSTLKIQRTERGDSAVYLCASSFTDGDTQYFGPGTRLTVL.

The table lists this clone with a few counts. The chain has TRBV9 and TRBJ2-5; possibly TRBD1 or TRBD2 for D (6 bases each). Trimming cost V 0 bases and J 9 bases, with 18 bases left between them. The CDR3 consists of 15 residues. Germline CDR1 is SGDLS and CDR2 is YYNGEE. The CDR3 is CASSVGGGPAEAQYF. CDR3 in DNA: TGTGCCAGCAGCGTAGGAGGGGGGCCCGCCGAGGCCCAGTACTTC.

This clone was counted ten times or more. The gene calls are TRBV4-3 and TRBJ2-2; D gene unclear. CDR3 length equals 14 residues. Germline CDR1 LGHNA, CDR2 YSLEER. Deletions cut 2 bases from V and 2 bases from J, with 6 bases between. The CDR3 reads CASSQRFNTGELFF. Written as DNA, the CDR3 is TGCGCCAGCAGCCAAAGATTTAACACCGGGGAGCTGTTTTTT.

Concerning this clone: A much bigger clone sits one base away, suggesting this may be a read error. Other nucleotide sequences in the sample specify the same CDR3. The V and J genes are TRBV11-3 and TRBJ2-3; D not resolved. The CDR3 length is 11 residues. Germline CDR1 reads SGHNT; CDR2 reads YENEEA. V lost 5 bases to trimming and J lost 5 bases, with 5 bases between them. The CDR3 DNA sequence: TGTGCCAGCAGCCTGGGAGATACGCAGTATTTT. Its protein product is CASSLGDTQYF.